The entry that follows covers one T cell receptor beta chain sequence. Antigen unknown. This sample was taken from a study of neoadjuvant nivolumab and ipilimumab in lung cancer. Study findings and constraints: Resected tumors had greater TCR richness and clonality than uninvolved lung.

This table comes from immunoSEQ multiplex PCR, and its TCRdb copy is limited to in-frame clones, with some not included. The data contain 6,500 to 8,500 clones, around 85% of them singletons. The source is an adult with non-small cell lung cancer. This sample comprised tumor tissue, obtained after neoadjuvant nivolumab, alone or with ipilimumab, at or shortly before surgery.

The CDR3 DNA sequence: TGTGCCAGCAGTTCGACCGACCTCTTGGAAGCTTTCTTT. Its translation: CASSSTDLLEAFF. The chain has TRBV6-5 and TRBJ1-1; D is unresolved. Trimming removed 4 bases from V and 8 bases from J, with 14 bases in between. The CDR3 is made up of 13 amino acids. CDR1 and CDR2 (germline): MNHEY, SVGAGI.